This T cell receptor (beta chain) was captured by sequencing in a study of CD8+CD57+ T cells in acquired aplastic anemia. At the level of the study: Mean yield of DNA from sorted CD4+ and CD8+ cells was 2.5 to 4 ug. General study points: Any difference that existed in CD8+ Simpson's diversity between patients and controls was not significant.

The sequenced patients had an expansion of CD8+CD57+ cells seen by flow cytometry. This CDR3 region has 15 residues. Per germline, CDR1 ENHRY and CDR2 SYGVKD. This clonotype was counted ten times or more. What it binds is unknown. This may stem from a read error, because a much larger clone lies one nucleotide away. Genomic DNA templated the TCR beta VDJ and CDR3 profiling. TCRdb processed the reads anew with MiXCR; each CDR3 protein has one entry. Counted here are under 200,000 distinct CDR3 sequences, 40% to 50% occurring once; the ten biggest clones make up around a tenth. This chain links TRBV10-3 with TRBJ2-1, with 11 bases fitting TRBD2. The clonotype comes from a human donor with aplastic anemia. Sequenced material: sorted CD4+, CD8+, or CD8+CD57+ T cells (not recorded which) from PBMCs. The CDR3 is CAISTTGLAVNGQFF. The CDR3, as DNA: TGTGCCATCAGTACAACGGGACTAGCGGTCAATGGGCAGTTCTTC.